A selection of T cell receptor beta chains follows, all from one sample in a study of OX40 agonist ivuxolimab in advanced cancers. Sequencing used immunoSEQ multiplex PCR; TCRdb keeps in-frame clones, though not all of them. The sample yields about 110,000 clones, approximately 90% seen once. The sample here was CD4+ or CD8+ T cells sorted from blood, taken in a trial of the OX40 agonist ivuxolimab. These receptors all stem from an adult with an advanced solid tumor such as melanoma, head and neck, liver or kidney cancer. CDR3s include the opening cysteine and the closing phenylalanine or tryptophan. A D gene is named only where the DNA matches it firmly. Clone sizes are given selectively: once, few, many, or a class where the clone is expanded.

V	D	J	size	DNA	CDR3
TRBV18	NA	TRBJ2-7	once	TGTGCCAGCTCACCGTCGGGCCCCTCCTACGAGCAGTACTTC	CASSPSGPSYEQYF
TRBV5-1	TRBD1	TRBJ2-3	NA	TGCGCCAGCGAATGGACAGGGGCCACAGATACGCAGTATTTT	CASEWTGATDTQYF
TRBV7-9	TRBD2	TRBJ2-1	NA	TGTGCCAGCCGCCGGGGGGAAGTGGGCAATGAGCAGTTCTTC	CASRRGEVGNEQFF
TRBV25-1	NA	TRBJ2-6	NA	TGTGCCAGCAGTGACCAAACGACTAACTCTGGGGCCAACGTCCTGACTTTC	CASSDQTTNSGANVLTF
TRBV5-6	NA	TRBJ1-5	NA	TGTGCCAGCACCAGGACAGATAGCAATCAGCCCCAGCATTTT	CASTRTDSNQPQHF
TRBV5-1	TRBD1	TRBJ2-7	NA	TGCGCCAGCAGCCAGGGGACAGGGTCAACCTACGAGCAGTACTTC	CASSQGTGSTYEQYF
TRBV7-2	NA	TRBJ2-1	once	TGTGCCAGCAGCCCAAACCCTAAGTTCTTGAATGAGCAGTTCTTC	CASSPNPKFLNEQFF
TRBV11-1	NA	TRBJ2-2	NA	TGTGCCAGCAGCCAAACTAACACCGGGGAGCTGTTTTTT	CASSQTNTGELFF
TRBV7-2	NA	TRBJ2-7	NA	TGTGCCAGCAGAACAGGCTCCTTGTACTACGAGCAGTACTTC	CASRTGSLYYEQYF
TRBV7-6	TRBD2	TRBJ2-3	NA	TGTGCCAGCAGCTTGAAAGCGGGATCTGGCACAGATACGCAGTATTTT	CASSLKAGSGTDTQYF
TRBV5-6	NA	TRBJ2-2	once	TGTGCCAGCAGCCCGGGAGTTGGGGTTGGGGAGCTGTTTTTT	CASSPGVGVGELFF
TRBV18	NA	TRBJ2-7	once	TGTGCCAGCTCACCACCGAAGGACCGTCGCGGGCACGAGCAGTACTTC	CASSPPKDRRGHEQYF
TRBV2	TRBD2	TRBJ2-5	once	TGTGCCAGCAGTGTTGGGAGGGGGACCCAGTACTTC	CASSVGRGTQYF
TRBV30	NA	TRBJ2-5	NA	TGTGCCTGGTTGGAGCCAGGGGCCCAAGAGACCCAGTACTTC	CAWLEPGAQETQYF
TRBV6-5	NA	TRBJ1-5	NA	TGTGCCAGCAGGGTCACAGGGAATCAGCCCCAGCATTTT	CASRVTGNQPQHF
TRBV7-9	NA	TRBJ2-1	NA	TGTGCCAGCAGCCCCTCCTTAACGCCTTACAATGAGCAGTTCTTC	CASSPSLTPYNEQFF
TRBV27	NA	TRBJ1-5	NA	TGTGCCAGCAGTTTTCGAGAAAATCAGCCCCAGCATTTT	CASSFRENQPQHF
TRBV7-8	TRBD2	TRBJ2-7	NA	TGTGCCAGCAGCTTAGGCGGGAGTAGGATCCCCTACGAGCAGTACTTC	CASSLGGSRIPYEQYF
TRBV28	NA	TRBJ2-3	NA	TGTGCCAGCAGTTCCGGGACGACTAGCACAGATACGCAGTATTTT	CASSSGTTSTDTQYF
TRBV25-1	NA	TRBJ2-3	NA	TGTGCCAGCACTGACTCTAGCACAGATACGCAGTATTTT	CASTDSSTDTQYF
TRBV18	NA	TRBJ2-7	NA	TGTGCCAGCTCACGGGCTAGGGACGAGCAGTACTTC	CASSRARDEQYF
TRBV5-4	NA	TRBJ2-1	NA	TGTGCCAGCAGCTTAGCATCGCGGAATGAGCAGTTCTTC	CASSLASRNEQFF
TRBV6-5	TRBD1	TRBJ2-7	NA	TGTGCCAGCCTACCCGGGGACAGGGCCCACGAGCAGTACTTC	CASLPGDRAHEQYF
TRBV29-1	NA	TRBJ1-1	NA	TGCAGCGTTGAATTAGGCGAGAACACTGAAGCTTTCTTT	CSVELGENTEAFF
TRBV19	NA	TRBJ1-1	NA	TGTGCCAGTAGTTCCAAAAGTTGGACTGAAGCTTTCTTT	CASSSKSWTEAFF
TRBV4-1	NA	TRBJ2-1	NA	TGCGCCAGCAGCCAAAAGGGAGTTCGGGCCTACAATGAGCAGTTCTTC	CASSQKGVRAYNEQFF
TRBV11-2	NA	TRBJ2-7	NA	TGTGCCAGCAGCCAACCCCCCCTCACTAGGGAGCAGTACTTC	CASSQPPLTREQYF
TRBV11-2	TRBD2	TRBJ2-1	NA	TGTGCCAGCAGCTTGTATCAAGGGACTAGCGGAAACAATGAGCAGTTCTTC	CASSLYQGTSGNNEQFF
TRBV2	NA	TRBJ1-2	once	TGTGCCAGCAGCCCGGACGTAGTTTATGGCTACACCTTC	CASSPDVVYGYTF
TRBV5-6	NA	TRBJ2-2	NA	TGTGCCAGCAGTCAGATGGGATCGGGGTATACCGGGGAGCTGTTTTTT	CASSQMGSGYTGELFF
TRBV18	NA	TRBJ2-3	once	TGTGCCAGCTCACCACCGACCAGCGGAACAGATACGCAGTATTTT	CASSPPTSGTDTQYF
TRBV6-5	NA	TRBJ2-1	NA	TGTGCCAGCAGTTCCCATCTAGGAGTCTCCTACAATGAGCAGTTCTTC	CASSSHLGVSYNEQFF
TRBV4-3	TRBD2	TRBJ2-3	NA	TGCGCCAGCAGCCAGGAAGCGGGGGCTCGCACAGATACGCAGTATTTT	CASSQEAGARTDTQYF
TRBV5-4	TRBD2	TRBJ2-1	NA	TGTGCCAGCAGCCAAGTAGGCGGGAGGGCCAATGAGCAGTTCTTC	CASSQVGGRANEQFF
TRBV2	NA	TRBJ1-5	NA	TGTGCCAGCAGCGACCTCGGCCCCCGAGATAGCAATCAGCCCCAGCATTTT	CASSDLGPRDSNQPQHF
TRBV27	NA	TRBJ1-5	NA	TGTGCCAGCAGTCCCCAAGCCTATAGTAATCAGCCCCAGCATTTT	CASSPQAYSNQPQHF
TRBV7-9	NA	TRBJ2-1	NA	TGTGCCAGCAGCTTAGATGGAAGCTCCTACAATGAGCAGTTCTTC	CASSLDGSSYNEQFF
TRBV18	NA	TRBJ1-5	few	TGTGCCAGCTCACCAGGGAATAGCAATCAGCCCCAGCATTTT	CASSPGNSNQPQHF
TRBV6-5	NA	TRBJ2-7	NA	TGTGCCAGCAGTTACTCACGGGCAGGCGGGTACGAGCAGTACTTC	CASSYSRAGGYEQYF
TRBV19	NA	TRBJ1-5	NA	TGTGCCAGTAGCCAACAACTGGGGGGAAATCAGCCCCAGCATTTT	CASSQQLGGNQPQHF
TRBV2	NA	TRBJ1-2	NA	TGTGCCAGCAGTGGAGGCCAGTACGGATCCCTTAACTATGGCTACACCTTC	CASSGGQYGSLNYGYTF
TRBV28	TRBD1	TRBJ2-5	NA	TGTGCCAGCAGTTTCCTGGCAGGGGGTACCCTGAAGACCCAGTACTTC	CASSFLAGGTLKTQYF
TRBV4-1	TRBD1	TRBJ1-1	NA	TGCGCCAGCAGCCCGGGACAGCTTATGAACACTGAAGCTTTCTTT	CASSPGQLMNTEAFF
TRBV28	NA	TRBJ2-7	NA	TGTGCCAGCAGTATCCTGGGGGCCTACGAGCAGTACTTC	CASSILGAYEQYF
TRBV6-6	TRBD2	TRBJ2-5	NA	TGTGCCAGCAGTTTGCCTAGCGGGTACCAAGAGACCCAGTACTTC	CASSLPSGYQETQYF
TRBV5-8	NA	TRBJ1-4	NA	TGTGCCAGCAGCTTGTCTTATCAACGGGATGAAAAACTGTTTTTT	CASSLSYQRDEKLFF
TRBV5-1	TRBD1	TRBJ2-2	NA	TGCGCCAGCAGCTTGAGGCAGGGGGCAACCGGGGAGCTGTTTTTT	CASSLRQGATGELFF
TRBV7-9	NA	TRBJ1-3	NA	TGTGCCAGCAGCTTAGTTATCGGGACCAGTCCTGGAAACACCATATATTTT	CASSLVIGTSPGNTIYF
TRBV28	TRBD2	TRBJ2-3	NA	TGTGCCAGCAGGGCCCTAGGTAGCGGGAGGCGCACAGATACGCAGTATTTT	CASRALGSGRRTDTQYF
TRBV5-4	NA	TRBJ2-7	once	TGTGCCAGCAGCTCCGTGGGACTCGCCTCCTACGAGCAGTACTTC	CASSSVGLASYEQYF
TRBV6-5	TRBD1	TRBJ2-7	NA	TGTGCCAGCAGCTTACACCTGACAGGGGGTTACGAGCAGTACTTC	CASSLHLTGGYEQYF
TRBV12-5	TRBD2	TRBJ2-3	NA	TGTGCTAGTGGTTTGGTACTAGCGGGGAGCACAGATACGCAGTATTTT	CASGLVLAGSTDTQYF
TRBV28	NA	TRBJ1-1	NA	TGTGCCAGCAGCTTGGTAAGGGGTGAAGCTTTCTTT	CASSLVRGEAFF
TRBV28	NA	TRBJ1-3	NA	TGTGCCAGCCTCTATGCCGGTACAACGAACACCATATATTTT	CASLYAGTTNTIYF
TRBV5-1	TRBD2	TRBJ2-3	NA	TGCGCCAGCAGCCGTCAGACTAGCGGACTCACAGATACGCAGTATTTT	CASSRQTSGLTDTQYF
TRBV29-1	NA	TRBJ2-3	NA	TGCAGCGCCGGGGCGATCCTAAGCACAGATACGCAGTATTTT	CSAGAILSTDTQYF
TRBV6-5	TRBD1	TRBJ2-7	once	TGTGCCAGCAGGGACAGGGTCGACGAGCAGTACTTC	CASRDRVDEQYF